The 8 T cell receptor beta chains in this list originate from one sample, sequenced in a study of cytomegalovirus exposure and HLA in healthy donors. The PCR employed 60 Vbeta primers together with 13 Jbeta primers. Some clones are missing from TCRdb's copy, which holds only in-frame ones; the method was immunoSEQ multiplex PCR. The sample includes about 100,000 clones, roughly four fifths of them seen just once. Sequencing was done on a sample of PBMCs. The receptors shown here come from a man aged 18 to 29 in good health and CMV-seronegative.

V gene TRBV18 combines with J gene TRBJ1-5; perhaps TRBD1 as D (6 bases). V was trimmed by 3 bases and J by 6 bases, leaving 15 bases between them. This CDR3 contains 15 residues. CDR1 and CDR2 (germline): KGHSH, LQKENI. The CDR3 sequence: CASSPQGSFGQPQHF. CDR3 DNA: TGTGCCAGCTCACCGCAGGGGAGCTTTGGTCAGCCCCAGCATTTT. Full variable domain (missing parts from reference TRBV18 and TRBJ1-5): NAGVMQNPRHLVRRRGQEARLRCSPMKGHSHVYWYRQLPEEGLKFMVYLQKENIIDESGMPKERFSAEFPKEGPSILRIQQVVRGDSAAYFCASSPQGSFGQPQHFGDGTRLSIL.

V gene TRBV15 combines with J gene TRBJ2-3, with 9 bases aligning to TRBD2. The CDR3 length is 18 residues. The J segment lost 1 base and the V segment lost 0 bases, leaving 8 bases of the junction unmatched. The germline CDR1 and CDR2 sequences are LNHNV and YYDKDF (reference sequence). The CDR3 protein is CATSRDRRERGGTDTQYF. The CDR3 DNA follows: TGTGCCACCAGCAGAGACCGGCGGGAGCGGGGGGGCACAGATACGCAGTATTTT. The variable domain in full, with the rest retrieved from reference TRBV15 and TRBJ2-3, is DAMVIQNPRYQVTQFGKPVTLSCSQTLNHNVMYWYQQKSSQAPKLLFHYYDKDFNNEADTPDNFQSRRPNTSFCFLDIRSPGLGDTAMYLCATSRDRRERGGTDTQYFGPGTRLTVL.

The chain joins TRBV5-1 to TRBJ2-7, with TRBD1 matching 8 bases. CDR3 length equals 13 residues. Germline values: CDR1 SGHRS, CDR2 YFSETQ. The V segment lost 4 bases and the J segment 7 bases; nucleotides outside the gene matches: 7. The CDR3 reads CASSRGQEEEQYF. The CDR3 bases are TGCGCCAGCAGCCGGGGACAGGAGGAGGAGCAGTACTTC.

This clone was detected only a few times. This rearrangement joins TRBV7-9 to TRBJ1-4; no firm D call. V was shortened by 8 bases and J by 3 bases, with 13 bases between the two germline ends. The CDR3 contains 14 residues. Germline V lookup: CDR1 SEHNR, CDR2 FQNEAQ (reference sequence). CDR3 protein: CASCPAGPNEKLFF. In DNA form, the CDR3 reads TGTGCCAGCTGCCCGGCGGGCCCTAATGAAAAACTGTTTTTT.

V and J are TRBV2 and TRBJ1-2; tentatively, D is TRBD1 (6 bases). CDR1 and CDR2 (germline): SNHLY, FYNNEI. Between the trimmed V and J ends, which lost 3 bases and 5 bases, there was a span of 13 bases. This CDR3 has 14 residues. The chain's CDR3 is CASSDIVGAYGYTF. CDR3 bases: TGTGCCAGCAGTGATATAGTGGGGGCATATGGCTACACCTTC.

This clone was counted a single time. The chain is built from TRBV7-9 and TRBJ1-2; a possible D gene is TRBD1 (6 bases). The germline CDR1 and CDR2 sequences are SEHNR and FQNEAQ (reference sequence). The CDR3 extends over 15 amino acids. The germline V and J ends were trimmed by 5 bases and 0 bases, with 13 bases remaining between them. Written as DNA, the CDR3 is TGTGCCAGCAGCCCGGACAGATCCCCTAACTATGGCTACACCTTC. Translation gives CASSPDRSPNYGYTF.

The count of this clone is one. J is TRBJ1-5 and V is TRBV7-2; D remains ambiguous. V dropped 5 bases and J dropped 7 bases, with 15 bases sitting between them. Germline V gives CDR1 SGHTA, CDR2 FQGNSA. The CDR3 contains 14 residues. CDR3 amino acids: CASSGGPAGQPQHF. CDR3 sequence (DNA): TGTGCCAGCAGCGGAGGGCCGGCAGGACAGCCCCAGCATTTT.

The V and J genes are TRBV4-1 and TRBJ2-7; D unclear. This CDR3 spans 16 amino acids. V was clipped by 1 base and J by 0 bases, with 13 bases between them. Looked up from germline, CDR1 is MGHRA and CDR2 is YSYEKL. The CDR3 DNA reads TGCGCCAGCAGCCAAGTACCCCTCCCGAGCTCCTACGAGCAGTACTTC. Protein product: CASSQVPLPSSYEQYF.